Listed below are T cell receptor beta chains from one sample, sequenced in a study of CXCR3-negative and CXCR3-positive naive CD8 T cells. TCRdb re-called the 5' RACE reads and gives one entry per CDR3 protein, without DNA. In all, the sample yields around 60,000 distinct CDR3 sequences. Sequencing was done on a sample of naive CXCR3+ CD8+ T cells from blood. The source of these receptors is a human donor in good health. Some clones in this sample may be carry-over from other donors' samples. The CDR3 runs from the conserved cysteine through the conserved F or W.

TRBJ2-3,TRBV12-3/TRBV12-4,CASSFLREGDTQYF
TRBJ1-2,TRBV4-3,CASSQDRGTGGLYGYTF
TRBJ1-5,TRBV5-6,CASSPNPGSNQPQHF
TRBJ1-1,TRBV18,CASSPPEPNTEAFF
TRBJ2-1,TRBV10-3,CAISERGGTSYPNEQFF
TRBJ2-2,TRBV4-3,CASSSGLAGYTGELFF
TRBJ2-7,TRBV6-5,CASSYRQLYEQYF
TRBJ2-2,TRBV29-1,CSVEGWTGGNTGELFF
TRBJ1-2,TRBV7-2,CASSLDGQGDVTNYGYTF
TRBJ2-3,TRBV6-5,CASSYGLAGDTDTQYF
TRBJ2-7,TRBV12-3/TRBV12-4,CASSGSPGREYEQYF
TRBJ2-2,TRBV29-1,CSVDETGGDNGELFF
TRBJ2-1,TRBV29-1,CSARDLNYNEQFF
TRBJ2-7,TRBV14,CASSHGSGYYEQYF
TRBJ1-2,TRBV4-3,CASSHLGESGYTF
TRBJ2-7,TRBV12-3/TRBV12-4,CASSFSSLPSYEQYF
TRBJ2-7,TRBV6-6,CASSYLANEQYF
TRBJ2-1,TRBV2,CASSVLGGSYNEQFF
TRBJ1-1,TRBV4-3,CASSQDLDGYYTEAFF
TRBJ1-1,TRBV7-9,CASSADRENTEAFF
TRBJ2-5,TRBV5-1,CASSPRQGAGETQYF
TRBJ2-7,TRBV6-5,CASQVLDRGPNEQYF
TRBJ2-7,TRBV7-9,CASSTRDRKQYF